This entry lists 25 T cell receptor beta chains sequenced from one sample in a study of cytomegalovirus exposure and HLA in healthy donors. 13 Jbeta primers and 60 Vbeta primers were used for the PCR. The repertoire was sequenced with immunoSEQ multiplex PCR; TCRdb's copy has only in-frame clones and lacks some. The sample consists of about 93,000 clones, nearly 80% of them appearing once. Specimen: PBMCs. Receptors were obtained from a woman aged 40 to 50 in good health and CMV-seronegative.

This clone appeared once. The rearrangement joins TRBV28 to TRBJ1-4, with D hard to call. Trimming shortened V by 2 bases and J by 8 bases, and 12 bases separated the two germline ends. CDR3 length equals 14 residues. CDR1 and CDR2 (germline): MDHEN, SYDVKM. Here the CDR3 DNA reads TGTGCCAGCAGTTTACCGGGGTTGTCAGAAAAACTGTTTTTT. It translates to CASSLPGLSEKLFF. Full variable domain (rest looked up from reference TRBV28 and TRBJ1-4): DVKVTQSSRYLVKRTGEKVFLECVQDMDHENMFWYRQDPGLGLRLIYFSYDVKMKEKGDIPEGYSVSREKKERFSLILESASTNQTSMYLCASSLPGLSEKLFFGSGTQLSVL.

The rearrangement joins TRBV19 to TRBJ1-4; no definite D call. V was clipped by 0 bases and J by 5 bases, with 7 bases between them. This CDR3 has 14 residues. The germline V gene has CDR1 LNHDA and CDR2 SQIVND (reference sequence). CDR3 DNA: TGTGCCAGTAGTATAGATCGGGTGAATGAAAAACTGTTTTTT. Its protein product is CASSIDRVNEKLFF.

The rearrangement uses TRBV5-1 and TRBJ2-1, with TRBD2 as a possible D gene (6 bases). Between the trimmed V and J ends, which lost 4 bases and 9 bases, there was a span of 14 bases. Germline CDR1 is SGHRS and CDR2 is YFSETQ. The CDR3 runs 13 residues. CDR3 region: CASSPMPAGEQFF. The CDR3 nucleotides are TGCGCCAGCAGCCCCATGCCAGCGGGTGAGCAGTTCTTC.

The chain carries TRBV9 and TRBJ2-1; D not resolved. CDR3 length: 15 residues. Germline values: CDR1 SGDLS, CDR2 YYNGEE. Trimming pared 3 bases from V and 6 bases from J, leaving 16 bases between. CDR3 region: CASSEQVRPPNEQFF. As DNA, the CDR3 is TGTGCCAGCAGCGAGCAGGTGCGCCCTCCCAATGAGCAGTTCTTC.

The chain joins TRBV9 to TRBJ1-2; weak D call: TRBD1 (6 bases). V was cut by 4 bases and J by 8 bases, with 15 bases left in between. There are 13 residues in the CDR3. The germline CDR1 and CDR2 sequences are SGDLS and YYNGEE. This CDR3 is CASSQTGYGGYTF. CDR3 coding DNA: TGTGCCAGCAGCCAAACAGGGTACGGGGGCTACACCTTC.

This chain joins TRBV6-4 and TRBJ2-3; the match to TRBD2 covers 8 bases. The CDR3 has 15 residues. V trimming: 5 bases; J trimming: 0 bases; junction bases outside the gene matches: 4. Germline V lookup: CDR1 MRHNA, CDR2 SNTAGT. In nucleotides, the CDR3 is TGTGCCAGCAGTACGGTAGCGGGGAGCACAGATACGCAGTATTTT. It encodes CASSTVAGSTDTQYF.

This clone was counted only a few times. The genes are TRBV4-3 and TRBJ2-7, with TRBD1 matching 9 bases. Germline V gene data show CDR1 as LGHNA and CDR2 as YSLEER. J gave up 7 bases and V 4 bases, and 20 bases lay outside the gene matches. The CDR3 extends over 18 amino acids. DNA of the CDR3: TGCGCCAGCAGCCGAAATCCGGGACAGGGTTTGCTTGGGGGGGAGCAGTACTTC. It translates to CASSRNPGQGLLGGEQYF.

This clone has more than one count but fewer than ten. The chain uses TRBV6-1 and TRBJ1-1; 7 bases match TRBD1. This CDR3 contains 14 residues. The ends lost 6 bases at V and 4 bases at J; junction bases unmatched: 8. In germline, CDR1 is MNHNS, CDR2 SASEGT. The CDR3 nucleotides read TGTGCCAGCAGCGACCGCTGGACAGGCACTGAAGCTTTCTTT. Protein sequence: CASSDRWTGTEAFF.

This clone turned up a few times. CDR3 in amino acids: CSVGTQNYGYTF. DNA for the CDR3: TGCAGCGTTGGGACTCAGAACTATGGCTACACCTTC. This sequence joins TRBV29-1 and TRBJ1-2; no firm D call. The length of the CDR3 is 12 residues. V gave up 4 bases and J gave up 2 bases, with 8 bases separating them. The germline gives CDR1 SQVTM, CDR2 ANQGSEA.

This chain uses TRBV5-1 with TRBJ1-6, with D possibly TRBD1 on 6 matching bases. The CDR3 contains 13 residues. V was shortened by 0 bases and J by 10 bases, with 8 bases between the two germline ends. Germline CDR1 reads SGHRS; CDR2 reads YFSETQ. This CDR3 reads CASSLGDRSPLHF. The CDR3 DNA reads TGCGCCAGCAGCTTGGGCGACAGGTCACCCCTCCACTTT.

This clone was seen once. The V and J genes are TRBV5-4 and TRBJ2-7, with 10 bases that match TRBD2. The CDR3 sequence is 15 residues long. Germline V gene sequence: CDR1 SGHNT, CDR2 YYREEE (reference sequence). J lost 3 bases, V lost 0 bases, and 3 bases had no gene match. The CDR3 is CASSLGSGRIYEQYF. CDR3 coding DNA: TGTGCCAGCAGCTTGGGTAGCGGGAGGATCTACGAGCAGTACTTC.

V is TRBV19 and J is TRBJ1-1; the D is unclear. Trimming stripped 4 bases from V and 5 bases from J, with 17 bases between. The CDR3 sequence is 15 residues long. CDR1 and CDR2 (germline): LNHDA, SQIVND (reference sequence). CDR3 nucleotides: TGTGCCAGTAGTAGCCCCGGTCCGTACCGAACTGAAGCTTTCTTT. This translates into CASSSPGPYRTEAFF.

J is TRBJ1-1 and V is TRBV19; D might be TRBD1 (5 bases). The CDR3 is 14 residues long. V dropped 0 bases and J dropped 3 bases, with 8 bases sitting between them. Germline V lookup: CDR1 LNHDA, CDR2 SQIVND (reference sequence). CDR3: CASSIDWGDTEAFF. CDR3 nucleotide sequence: TGTGCCAGTAGTATAGACTGGGGGGACACTGAAGCTTTCTTT.

This clone has a single count. The chain is built from TRBV5-1 and TRBJ1-1; TRBD1 is a possible D gene (5 bases). V was cut by 2 bases and J by 4 bases, with 12 bases left in between. Germline CDR1 SGHRS, CDR2 YFSETQ. CDR3 length: 14 amino acids. CDR3 nucleotides: TGCGCCAGCAGCTTCCGGGGAGGGGTCACTGAAGCTTTCTTT. Its translation: CASSFRGGVTEAFF. Supplemented by reference TRBV5-1 and TRBJ1-1, the full variable domain reads KAGVTQTPRYLIKTRGQQVTLSCSPISGHRSVSWYQQTPGQGLQFLFEYFSETQRNKGNFPGRFSGRQFSNSRSEMNVSTLELGDSALYLCASSFRGGVTEAFFGQGTRLTVV.

This clone appeared once. The genes are TRBV27 and TRBJ2-7; 12 bases agree with TRBD2. The V gene end was trimmed by 10 bases and the J gene end by 2 bases; junction bases not matched to a gene: 3. CDR3 length: 13 residues. Germline V lookup: CDR1 MNHEY, CDR2 SMNVEV (reference sequence). The CDR3 sequence: CATGLAGTYEQYF. In nucleotides, the CDR3 is TGTGCCACCGGACTAGCGGGGACCTACGAGCAGTACTTC.

The sample holds one count of this clone. This chain joins TRBV5-5 and TRBJ1-1, with 7 nucleotides matching TRBD1. Germline V gives CDR1 SGHKS, CDR2 YYEKEE (reference sequence). The CDR3 loop spans 14 amino acids. The trim removed 5 bases at V and 4 bases at J, leaving 8 bases unmatched. The DNA for the CDR3 is TGTGCCAGCAGTCCGCAGGGGGAGTTCACTGAAGCTTTCTTT. It encodes CASSPQGEFTEAFF.

The genes are TRBV2 and TRBJ1-5; 12 positions match TRBD1. The germline V gene has CDR1 SNHLY and CDR2 FYNNEI. The V and J ends lost 2 bases and 3 bases, in that order; junction bases with no gene match: 2. CDR3 size: 16 residues. The CDR3 coding sequence is TGTGCCAGCAGTGAACTGGGACAGGGGGCCAATCAGCCCCAGCATTTT. Translating gives CASSELGQGANQPQHF.

V is TRBV6-6 and J is TRBJ1-2; D is perhaps TRBD1 (6 bases). CDR1 is MNHNY and CDR2 is SVGAGI in the germline V gene (reference sequence). CDR3 length: 15 amino acids. Between the trimmed V and J ends, which lost 8 bases and 2 bases, there was a span of 18 bases. This chain's CDR3 is CASEGDVGRNYGYTF. The CDR3 region has the DNA TGTGCCAGCGAGGGGGACGTCGGACGGAACTATGGCTACACCTTC.

In its sample, this clone was seen a few times. The rearrangement links TRBV5-5 to TRBJ1-5; no firm D call. Germline assignment: CDR1 SGHKS and CDR2 YYEKEE (reference sequence). The V and J ends lost 7 bases and 0 bases respectively, with 11 bases between them. The CDR3 consists of 14 residues. The CDR3 is CASARSVSNQPQHF. As DNA, the CDR3 is TGTGCCAGCGCTAGGTCAGTTAGCAATCAGCCCCAGCATTTT.

The chain combines TRBV27 with TRBJ2-7; TRBD1 aligns across 7 bases. Germline V gives CDR1 MNHEY, CDR2 SMNVEV (reference sequence). V dropped 3 bases and J dropped 2; count of bases not matched to a gene: 4. The CDR3 is 14 amino acids. In nucleotides, the CDR3 is TGTGCCAGCAGTTTGGACAGGACGCCCTACGAGCAGTACTTC. Amino acid sequence: CASSLDRTPYEQYF.

The rearrangement links TRBV19 to TRBJ2-3; 14 bases match TRBD2. This CDR3 spans 18 amino acids. Losses at the gene ends were 7 bases for V and 3 bases for J; bases not matched to a gene: 12. Per germline, CDR1 LNHDA and CDR2 SQIVND (reference sequence). CDR3 sequence: CASKRGTSGRRGTDTQYF. CDR3 nucleotides: TGTGCCAGTAAACGAGGGACTAGCGGGAGACGGGGGACAGATACGCAGTATTTT. Full variable domain (rest looked up from reference TRBV19 and TRBJ2-3): DGGITQSPKYLFRKEGQNVTLSCEQNLNHDAMYWYRQDPGQGLRLIYYSQIVNDFQKGDIAEGYSVSREKKESFPLTVTSAQKNPTAFYLCASKRGTSGRRGTDTQYFGPGTRLTVL.

This clone has only one observation. The chain uses TRBV29-1 and TRBJ1-1; 9 positions agree with TRBD1. The CDR3 is 13 residues long. J gave up 5 bases and V 4 bases, and 5 bases lay outside the gene matches. In germline, CDR1 is SQVTM, CDR2 ANQGSEA. The CDR3 DNA reads as TGCAGCGTTGGGGGACAGGGTTGGACTGAAGCTTTCTTT. It specifies CSVGGQGWTEAFF.

This chain joins TRBV4-2 and TRBJ2-1, with 9 bases identical to TRBD2. Germline-derived CDR1 and CDR2 are LGHNA and YNFKEQ. V shed 1 base and J 3 bases; nucleotides not matched to a gene: 1. CDR3 size: 15 residues. CDR3 sequence (DNA): TGTGCCAGCAGCCAAGGACTAGCGGACTACAATGAGCAGTTCTTC. Its protein product is CASSQGLADYNEQFF.

This chain links TRBV30 with TRBJ2-1; 9 bases are a match to TRBD2. CDR1 is GTSNPN and CDR2 is SVGIG in the germline V gene (reference sequence). J gave up 3 bases and V 0 bases, and 9 bases lay outside the gene matches. This CDR3 spans 17 amino acids. The CDR3, as DNA: TGTGCCTGGAGTGTACAGACTAGCGGAGGGGTCTACAATGAGCAGTTCTTC. It encodes CAWSVQTSGGVYNEQFF.

The chain employs TRBV28 and TRBJ1-1; D uncertain. The germline CDR1 and CDR2 sequences are MDHEN and SYDVKM. The CDR3 runs 12 residues. V lost 7 bases to trimming and J lost 11 bases, with 17 bases between them. CDR3: CASTALLEQAFF. The CDR3 DNA reads as TGTGCCAGCACCGCCCTATTGGAACAGGCTTTCTTT.